Shown below are 9 T cell receptor beta chains from a single sample sequenced in a study of cytomegalovirus exposure and HLA in healthy donors. A multiplex PCR was run with 60 Vbeta primers and 13 Jbeta primers. Repertoires were generated with immunoSEQ multiplex PCR, while TCRdb's copy carries only in-frame clones and drops some. The sample yields some 130,000 clones, roughly three quarters seen once. Material for sequencing was PBMCs. The receptors were gathered from a female donor in good health and CMV-seronegative.

This clone was detected once. The chain is built from TRBV12-5 and TRBJ2-7, with D maybe TRBD2 (5 bases). Per germline, CDR1 LGHNT and CDR2 FRNRAP. The CDR3 totals 13 residues. The V end was cut by 7 bases, the J end by 3 bases, with 13 bases between. CDR3 in DNA: TGTGCTAGTGCCCCGGACGGGAACTACGAGCAGTACTTC. It encodes CASAPDGNYEQYF.

The chain recombines TRBV5-6 with TRBJ2-1; a possible D gene is TRBD2 (6 bases). The length of the CDR3 is 15 residues. Germline V gene sequence: CDR1 SGHDT, CDR2 YYEEEE. V lost 6 bases to trimming and J lost 0 bases, with 13 bases between them. DNA of the CDR3: TGTGCCAGCACCCCGGGGGAGTACTCCTACAATGAGCAGTTCTTC. Its translation is CASTPGEYSYNEQFF.

The CDR3 DNA follows: TGTGCCAGCAGCCTCACGACAGGGACTGGAAACACCATATATTTT. This sequence encodes CASSLTTGTGNTIYF. This chain joins TRBV9 and TRBJ1-3; TRBD1 matches at 7 bases. The germline gives CDR1 SGDLS, CDR2 YYNGEE. The CDR3 is 15 residues long. After removal of 4 bases from V and 2 bases from J, the junction contained 6 bases not matched to a gene.

This clone has more than one count but fewer than ten. The chain employs TRBV4-3 and TRBJ2-2; no clear D. The germline V and J ends were trimmed by 2 bases and 0 bases, with 13 bases remaining between them. This CDR3 region has 17 residues. The germline CDR1 and CDR2 sequences are LGHNA and YSLEER. CDR3 sequence (DNA): TGCGCCAGCAGCCAATTGACACCCAACGCGAACACCGGGGAGCTGTTTTTT. Protein product: CASSQLTPNANTGELFF.

The rearrangement joins TRBV29-1 to TRBJ2-5, with a possible D match to TRBD1 (6 bases). The V gene lost 3 bases and the J gene lost 2 bases, with 7 bases spanning the gap. CDR3 size: 12 residues. In germline, CDR1 is SQVTM, CDR2 ANQGSEA. The CDR3 loop reads CSVERGQETQYF. The CDR3 nucleotides read TGCAGCGTTGAGAGGGGGCAAGAGACCCAGTACTTC.

The V and J genes are TRBV5-1 and TRBJ2-7; 7 positions match TRBD2. Germline V lookup: CDR1 SGHRS, CDR2 YFSETQ. V gave up 3 bases and J gave up 3 bases; unmatched junction bases: 9. The CDR3 totals 15 residues. The CDR3 DNA follows: TGCGCCAGCAGCTCGGACGGGGGGTCCCTCTACGAGCAGTACTTC. It translates to CASSSDGGSLYEQYF.

The chain combines TRBV7-8 with TRBJ2-1; 8 bases map to TRBD2. The germline V gene encodes CDR1 SGHVS and CDR2 FQNEAQ. Trimming at V came to 8 bases and at J to 9 bases, leaving 12 bases not matched to a gene. The CDR3 has 14 residues. CDR3 protein: CASRLRGGRLEQFF. The CDR3 coding sequence is TGTGCCAGCCGTTTACGGGGGGGCCGTCTTGAGCAGTTCTTC.

The chain couples TRBV2 to TRBJ2-7, with 11 bases identical to TRBD2. CDR3 size: 15 residues. Looked up from germline, CDR1 is SNHLY and CDR2 is FYNNEI. With 8 bases clipped from V and 5 bases from J, the junction kept 11 bases outside the gene matches. The CDR3 loop is CASSSLAGGGHEQYF. CDR3 nucleotides: TGTGCCAGCTCTAGTCTAGCGGGAGGCGGGCACGAGCAGTACTTC.

The CDR3 DNA sequence: TGTGCCGGCAAACCGGGACTAGCTGGTTGTGAGCGTGTCGATGAGCAGTTCTTC. It is translated as CAGKPGLAGCERVDEQFF. The chain has TRBV25-1 and TRBJ2-1; 9 bases match TRBD2. The CDR3 loop spans 18 amino acids. V dropped 11 bases and J dropped 8; count of bases not matched to a gene: 25. The germline CDR1 and CDR2 sequences are MGHDK and SYGVNS.